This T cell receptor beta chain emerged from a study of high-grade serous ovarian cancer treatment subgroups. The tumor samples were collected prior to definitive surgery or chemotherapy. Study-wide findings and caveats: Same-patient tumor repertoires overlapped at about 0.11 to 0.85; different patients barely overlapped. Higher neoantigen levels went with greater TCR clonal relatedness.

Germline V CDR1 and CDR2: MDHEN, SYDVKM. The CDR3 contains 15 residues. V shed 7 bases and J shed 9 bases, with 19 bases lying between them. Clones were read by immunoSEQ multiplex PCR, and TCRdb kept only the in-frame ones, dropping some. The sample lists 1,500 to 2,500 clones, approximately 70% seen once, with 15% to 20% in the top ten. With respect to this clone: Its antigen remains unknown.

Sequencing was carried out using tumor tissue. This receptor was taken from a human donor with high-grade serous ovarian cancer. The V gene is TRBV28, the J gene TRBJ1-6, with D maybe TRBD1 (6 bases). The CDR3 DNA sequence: TGTGCCAGCAAGAACCAATGGGGGGCACGTTCACCCCTCCACTTT. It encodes CASKNQWGARSPLHF.